The 17 T cell receptor beta chains presented below share a single source sample, sequenced in a study of Graves' ophthalmopathy and Graves' hyperthyroidism. Amplifying from RNA transcripts, the study obtained TCR beta CDR3 regions. The workflow started with a first-round RT-PCR run with HTBI primers and then moved on to a second-round multiplex PCR. TCRdb ran MiXCR on the multiplex PCR reads and lists one entry per CDR3 protein. The top ten clones hold around 50% of a sample with about 14,000 distinct CDR3 sequences, roughly 50% of them seen once. The sample taken for sequencing was peripheral blood. These receptors originate from a woman aged 25 to 45 with Graves' ophthalmopathy.

Only a few counts were recorded for this clonotype. V and J are TRBV7-9 and TRBJ1-1, with no clear D. The V gene's germline CDR1 is SEHNR and CDR2 FQNEAQ (reference sequence). Trimming stripped 5 bases from V and 6 bases from J, with 13 bases between. The CDR3 covers 13 residues. The CDR3: CASSPLIAAEAFF. In nucleotides, the CDR3 is TGTGCCAGCAGCCCCCTCATAGCCGCTGAAGCTTTCTTT.

About this clonotype itself: A much larger clone lies a single base off, so this may be a read error. The V call is TRBV29-1, the J call TRBJ1-2, with TRBD1 as a possible D gene (5 bases). Trimming stripped 6 bases from V and 6 bases from J, with 20 bases between. The CDR3 totals 14 residues. Germline loops: CDR1 SQVTM, CDR2 ANQGSEA. The CDR3 nucleotides read TGCAGCGTCGCCGGGGGGGGACGGGAGGATGGCTACACCTTC. As protein: CSVAGGGREDGYTF.

The chain joins TRBV10-3 to TRBJ2-1, with TRBD2 identical over 8 bases. This CDR3 comprises 14 residues. The trim removed 6 bases at V and 4 bases at J, leaving 5 bases unmatched. The germline CDR1 and CDR2 sequences are ENHRY and SYGVKD. The chain's CDR3 is CAISNSGSYNEQFF. The CDR3 DNA reads TGTGCCATCAGCAACAGCGGGAGTTACAATGAGCAGTTCTTC.

In its sample, this clonotype was seen many times. This chain connects TRBV2 to TRBJ2-7, with TRBD1 matching over 10 bases. V was pared by 2 bases and J by 4 bases, with 2 bases of the junction left unmatched. The CDR3 is 14 residues long. Germline-derived CDR1 and CDR2 are SNHLY and FYNNEI. CDR3 nucleotides: TGTGCCAGCAGTGAAAGACAGGGGGCATACGAGCAGTACTTC. This translates into CASSERQGAYEQYF.

The chain combines TRBV6-1 with TRBJ2-6; 8 nucleotides match TRBD2. This CDR3 spans 15 amino acids. Germline loops: CDR1 MNHNS, CDR2 SASEGT. J was trimmed by 0 bases and V by 7 bases; bases with no gene match: 2. CDR3 sequence (DNA): TGTGCCAGCACCCGGGGGGGCTCTGGGGCCAACGTCCTGACTTTC. Translated: CASTRGGSGANVLTF.

This rearrangement joins TRBV10-3 to TRBJ2-7; 13 bases align to TRBD2. V was clipped by 2 bases and J by 0 bases; unmatched bases: 10. This CDR3 has 19 residues. Germline loops: CDR1 ENHRY, CDR2 SYGVKD. This chain's CDR3 is CAISERDPGLAGPSYEQYF. In nucleotides, the CDR3 is TGTGCCATCAGTGAGCGGGATCCGGGACTAGCGGGGCCCTCCTACGAGCAGTACTTC.

For this clonotype: Relative to the germline gene, one junction end is altered; a read error may explain this. This sequence joins TRBV7-8 and TRBJ2-6; no clear D. The germline gives CDR1 SGHVS, CDR2 FQNEAQ. The CDR3 consists of 8 residues. The CDR3 spells CASSLDRF. The DNA of the CDR3 is TGTGCCAGCAGCTTAGACCGTTTC.

CDR3 protein: CASRPGPDFDEQFF. The CDR3 nucleotides are TGTGCCAGCAGACCCGGACCAGATTTCGATGAGCAGTTCTTC. The chain recombines TRBV5-4 with TRBJ2-1; unclear D gene. Germline CDR1 SGHNT, CDR2 YYREEE (reference sequence). V was trimmed by 5 bases and J by 8 bases, leaving 17 bases between them. CDR3 length: 14 residues.

As regards this clonotype: Lacking the conserved final phenylalanine or tryptophan, this CDR3 likely reflects a read error. V and J are TRBV12-3 or TRBV12-4 and TRBJ1-1; D is undetermined. Trimming removed 3 bases at V and 4 bases at J, with 12 bases between. The CDR3 has 14 residues. The CDR3 here is CASSFFSGSTEAFL. DNA for the CDR3: TGTGCCAGCAGTTTCTTCTCGGGGAGCACTGAAGCTTTCCTT.

This clonotype came up a few times. V and J are TRBV15 and TRBJ2-5; D might be TRBD2 (5 bases). The CDR3 loop spans 14 amino acids. V dropped 9 bases and J dropped 5 bases, with 19 bases sitting between them. Germline CDR1 is LNHNV and CDR2 is YYDKDF (reference sequence). The CDR3 region has the DNA TGTGCCACAGCCCGACCCCCGGGATTCGAGACCCAGTACTTC. It yields the protein CATARPPGFETQYF.

The chain uses TRBV9 and TRBJ2-2, with a weak D call TRBD2 (5 bases). V was shortened by 4 bases and J by 1 base, with 14 bases between the two germline ends. CDR3 size: 16 residues. Germline assignment: CDR1 SGDLS and CDR2 YYNGEE. The CDR3 coding sequence is TGTGCCAGCAGCTCACATCCGGGGAGGAACACCGGGGAGCTGTTTTTT. Amino acid sequence: CASSSHPGRNTGELFF.

The rearrangement uses TRBV2 and TRBJ2-1; the match to TRBD2 covers 11 bases. The germline CDR1 and CDR2 sequences are SNHLY and FYNNEI. J gave up 2 bases and V 6 bases, and 3 bases lay outside the gene matches. The CDR3 consists of 15 residues. As DNA, the CDR3 is TGTGCCAGCAGGGCTAGCGGGAGGACCTACAATGAGCAGTTCTTC. Translating it yields CASRASGRTYNEQFF.

The chain couples TRBV6-2 or TRBV6-3 to TRBJ2-2, with 9 bases matching TRBD1. Trimming at V came to 5 bases and at J to 3 bases, leaving 4 bases not matched to a gene. Germline V CDR1 and CDR2: MNHEY, SVGEGT. CDR3 length equals 15 residues. The DNA for the CDR3 is TGTGCCAGCAGTACAGGGGGCGCTGACACCGGGGAGCTGTTTTTT. This translates into CASSTGGADTGELFF.

This sequence joins TRBV5-1 and TRBJ2-2; a weak D match, TRBD1 (6 bases). Trimming stripped 4 bases from V and 1 base from J, with 11 bases between. There are 15 residues in the CDR3. The germline gives CDR1 SGHRS, CDR2 YFSETQ. This chain's CDR3 is CASSGQTGNTGELFF. Written as DNA, the CDR3 is TGCGCCAGCAGCGGGCAGACAGGGAACACCGGGGAGCTGTTTTTT.

The chain carries TRBV20-1 and TRBJ2-6; tentatively, D is TRBD1 (6 bases). CDR1 is DFQATT and CDR2 is SNEGSKA in the germline V gene (reference sequence). V was cut by 3 bases and J by 0 bases, with 15 bases left in between. This CDR3 is 17 amino acids long. The chain's CDR3 is CSASRDKLYSGANVLTF. The CDR3, as DNA: TGCAGTGCTAGCCGGGACAAACTATACTCTGGGGCCAACGTCCTGACTTTC.

This clonotype was counted at least ten times. This sequence joins TRBV24-1 and TRBJ2-1; D might be TRBD2 (5 bases). Germline V CDR1 and CDR2: KGHDR, SFDVKD. CDR3 size: 11 residues. The V end was cut by 8 bases, the J end by 8 bases, with 9 bases between. The CDR3 is CATTGSHEQFF. The CDR3 bases are TGTGCCACCACGGGGAGCCATGAGCAGTTCTTC.

This clonotype was counted a single time. The chain couples TRBV6-5 to TRBJ2-1, with TRBD2 matching 11 bases. V was pared by 2 bases and J by 10 bases, with 22 bases of the junction left unmatched. Germline CDR1 is MNHEY and CDR2 is SVGAGI. The CDR3 is 20 residues long. The chain's CDR3 is CASSYLIPRTSGSQYSEQFF. Written as DNA, the CDR3 is TGTGCCAGCAGTTACCTTATACCAAGGACTAGCGGGTCTCAATACAGCGAGCAGTTCTTC.